The next 15 T cell receptor beta chains were all read from a single sample in a study of shared clonotypes between healthy human individuals. The repertoire was sequenced with immunoSEQ multiplex PCR; TCRdb's copy has only in-frame clones and lacks some. The data hold fewer than 2.5 million clones, with 93% observed a single time. Input material: naive CD4+ T cells from PBMCs. Subset noted: CD45RA+ positively selected. The receptor source for this set is a man aged 18-30 years in good health. Some clones in this sample may be carry-over from other donors' samples.

The rearrangement joins TRBV9 to TRBJ2-3, with D possibly TRBD2 on 5 matching bases. V shed 7 bases and J shed 8 bases, with 11 bases lying between them. From germline, CDR1 is SGDLS and CDR2 YYNGEE. There are 11 residues in the CDR3. The CDR3 here is CASSGSGTQYF. The CDR3 nucleotides are TGTGCCAGCTCGGGGAGCGGTACGCAGTATTTT.

This chain links TRBV7-6 with TRBJ2-5, with D maybe TRBD2 (5 bases). This CDR3 comprises 14 residues. Germline CDR1 SGHVS, CDR2 FNYEAQ. V was cut by 5 bases and J by 3 bases, with 13 bases left in between. The CDR3 here is CASSPLRGKETQYF. In DNA, the CDR3 is TGTGCCAGCAGCCCCCTCCGGGGAAAAGAGACCCAGTACTTC.

The chain is built from TRBV28 and TRBJ1-5; D remains unclear. This CDR3 has 15 residues. The ends were cut back, 3 bases at V and 0 bases at J, with 9 bases in the middle. Germline V gives CDR1 MDHEN, CDR2 SYDVKM. The CDR3, as DNA: TGTGCCAGCAGTTTCTATGGGCGTAGCAATCAGCCCCAGCATTTT. Translation: CASSFYGRSNQPQHF.

This clone appeared once. This chain connects TRBV6-4 to TRBJ2-4; the match to TRBD2 covers 15 bases. Germline V gene lookup returns CDR1 MRHNA and CDR2 SNTAGT. The CDR3 length is 19 residues. J lost 1 base, V lost 4 bases, and 8 bases had no gene match. The CDR3 loop is CASSGGTSGRSPAKNIQYF. CDR3 bases: TGTGCCAGCAGTGGAGGGACTAGCGGGAGGAGTCCGGCCAAAAACATTCAGTACTTC.

About this clone itself: The same CDR3 arises from other DNA sequences in this sample as well. The chain uses TRBV5-1 and TRBJ2-2; 7 bases match TRBD2. Looked up from germline, CDR1 is SGHRS and CDR2 is YFSETQ. The CDR3 totals 16 residues. V gave up 0 bases and J gave up 6 bases; unmatched junction bases: 8. CDR3 coding DNA: TGCGCCAGCAGCTTGGGAGGAGCGGGGAATTCCGGGGAGCTGTTTTTT. This sequence encodes CASSLGGAGNSGELFF.

The rearrangement links TRBV28 to TRBJ2-1, with D possibly TRBD2 on 6 matching bases. V was shortened by 6 bases and J by 2 bases, with 20 bases between the two germline ends. This CDR3 contains 17 residues. Germline lookup yields CDR1 MDHEN and CDR2 SYDVKM. In DNA form, the CDR3 reads TGTGCCAGCAGCGTTTTTGCCCGCGGAGGGACCTACAATGAGCAGTTCTTC. The encoded protein is CASSVFARGGTYNEQFF.

The table lists this clone with a count of one. This chain joins TRBV5-3 and TRBJ2-5; D remains unclear. TRBV5-3 is classed as an ORF, of uncertain function. The CDR3 is 14 amino acids. Trimming cost V 8 bases and J 1 base, with 15 bases left between them. Here the CDR3 DNA reads TGTGCCAGCAGCCTACTACGTCCCCAAGAGACCCAGTACTTC. Its protein is CASSLLRPQETQYF.

The chain employs TRBV5-1 and TRBJ2-5; D is possibly TRBD1 (6 bases). The length of the CDR3 is 13 residues. The germline gives CDR1 SGHRS, CDR2 YFSETQ. V shed 4 bases and J shed 1 base, with 8 bases lying between them. CDR3 loop: CASSTDSQETQYF. In DNA form, the CDR3 reads TGCGCCAGCAGCACGGACAGCCAAGAGACCCAGTACTTC.

The V gene is TRBV27, the J gene TRBJ2-2, with D unclear. The ends were cut back, 3 bases at V and 3 bases at J, with 5 bases in the middle. The germline gives CDR1 MNHEY, CDR2 SMNVEV (reference sequence). The CDR3 contains 13 residues. CDR3: CASSFADTGELFF. CDR3 coding DNA: TGTGCCAGCAGTTTCGCGGACACCGGGGAGCTGTTTTTT.

V usage is TRBV10-3 and J usage is TRBJ1-1; TRBD1 is a possible D gene (5 bases). From germline, CDR1 is ENHRY and CDR2 SYGVKD. V lost 3 bases to trimming and J lost 10 bases, with 9 bases between them. The CDR3 sequence is 11 residues long. As DNA, the CDR3 is TGTGCCATCAGTGAATGGGGGGGAGCTTTCTTT. This encodes CAISEWGGAFF.

This chain connects TRBV28 to TRBJ1-4; D is perhaps TRBD1 (6 bases). CDR1 MDHEN and CDR2 SYDVKM come from the germline V gene. V was pared by 4 bases and J by 6 bases, with 12 bases between. CDR3 length: 14 residues. The CDR3 reads CASSSGTSYEKLFF. Here the CDR3 DNA reads TGTGCCAGCAGTTCCGGGACATCCTATGAAAAACTGTTTTTT.

Only one count was recorded for this clone. The rearrangement joins TRBV28 to TRBJ2-1; possible D gene TRBD2, 6 bases. The germline CDR1 and CDR2 sequences are MDHEN and SYDVKM. The CDR3 loop spans 16 amino acids. Trimming pared 10 bases from V and 3 bases from J, leaving 22 bases between. CDR3 in amino acids: CATQSRGGHLYNEQFF. The DNA of the CDR3 is TGTGCCACGCAATCTCGTGGAGGGCATCTCTACAATGAGCAGTTCTTC. Full variable domain (rest looked up from reference TRBV28 and TRBJ2-1): DVKVTQSSRYLVKRTGEKVFLECVQDMDHENMFWYRQDPGLGLRLIYFSYDVKMKEKGDIPEGYSVSREKKERFSLILESASTNQTSMYLCATQSRGGHLYNEQFFGPGTRLTVL.

V is TRBV7-8 and J is TRBJ2-7; D is unclear. Germline V gene data show CDR1 as SGHVS and CDR2 as FQNEAQ. V was shortened by 7 bases and J by 5 bases, with 21 bases between the two germline ends. The CDR3 totals 15 residues. CDR3 coding DNA: TGTGCCAGCACCACGTCCACCCATCTTCACCACGAGCAGTACTTC. This codes for CASTTSTHLHHEQYF.

In this sample, this clone turned up once. The chain uses TRBV7-9 and TRBJ1-2, with TRBD1 as a possible D gene (6 bases). The germline V and J ends were trimmed by 1 base and 4 bases, with 7 bases remaining between them. The CDR3 spans 13 residues. The V gene's germline CDR1 is SEHNR and CDR2 FQNEAQ (reference sequence). The CDR3 nucleotides are TGTGCCAGCAGCTTAGAGACAGGCTATGGCTACACCTTC. Protein sequence: CASSLETGYGYTF.

J is TRBJ1-1 and V is TRBV29-1; D perhaps matches TRBD1 (5 bases). The length of the CDR3 is 14 residues. V was cut by 5 bases and J by 2 bases, with 15 bases left in between. Germline CDR1 reads SQVTM; CDR2 reads ANQGSEA. The CDR3 sequence is CSVRFVGGNTEAFF. CDR3 DNA sequence: TGCAGCGTTAGGTTTGTCGGGGGTAACACTGAAGCTTTCTTT.